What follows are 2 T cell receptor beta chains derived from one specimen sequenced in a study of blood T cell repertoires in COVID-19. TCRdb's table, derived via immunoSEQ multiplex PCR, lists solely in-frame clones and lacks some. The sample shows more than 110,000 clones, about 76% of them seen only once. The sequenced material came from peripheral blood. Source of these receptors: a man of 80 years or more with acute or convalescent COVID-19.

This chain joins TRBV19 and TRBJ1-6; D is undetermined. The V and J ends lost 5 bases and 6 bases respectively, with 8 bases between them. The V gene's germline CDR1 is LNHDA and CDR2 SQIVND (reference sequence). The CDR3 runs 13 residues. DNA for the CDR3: TGTGCCAGTAGTTGGGCTTTTAATTCACCCCTCCACTTT. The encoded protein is CASSWAFNSPLHF.

CDR3 sequence: CASSGLPLGNGEAFF. CDR3 coding DNA: TGTGCCAGCAGCGGCCTGCCTTTGGGCAACGGTGAAGCTTTCTTT. The gene calls are TRBV2 and TRBJ1-1, with D uncertain. V was clipped by 6 bases and J by 7 bases, with 21 bases between them. This CDR3 comprises 15 residues. In germline, CDR1 is SNHLY, CDR2 FYNNEI.